This T cell receptor (beta chain) derives from a study of sequential checkpoint blockade in melanoma. Turning to the study itself: First-line arms were nivolumab then ipilimumab, or the reverse, randomized 1:1. Each arm's sequence ended with maintenance nivolumab.

Germline V lookup: CDR1 SGDLS, CDR2 YYNGEE. The CDR3 contains 16 residues. V lost 3 bases, J lost 0 bases, and 12 bases lay in between. Data came from immunoSEQ multiplex PCR; TCRdb stores just in-frame clones and leaves some out. The sample has some 40,000 clones, roughly 81% seen once. Stated treatment: randomized to nivolumab then ipilimumab (arm A) or the reverse (arm B). DNA-damaging chemotherapy had not been given to any patient beforehand. Sorted cells were live CD3+CD8+, lacking CD19 and CD56, from PBMCs. This clone has a handful of counts. The gene calls are TRBV9 and TRBJ2-2, with a weak D call TRBD1 (6 bases). The material was CD8+ T cells sorted from blood (inferred from file names), obtained from a patient given nivolumab and ipilimumab in sequence. The TCR originated in a human donor with melanoma. CDR3 DNA sequence: TGTGCCAGCAGCGCCCAGACAGGCGCGAACACCGGGGAGCTGTTTTTT. Residues: CASSAQTGANTGELFF.